One and the same sample provided the 31 T cell receptor beta chains below, sequenced in a study of blood T cell repertoires in COVID-19. Libraries were prepared by immunoSEQ multiplex PCR; TCRdb keeps only in-frame clonotypes and omits some of them. The sample lists 46,000 or so clones, under 95% occurring once. Sequenced material: peripheral blood. The source is a man in his 70s with active COVID-19.

V is TRBV29-1 and J is TRBJ2-3; 7 bases map to TRBD1. The CDR3 spans 13 residues. The germline V gene encodes CDR1 SQVTM and CDR2 ANQGSEA. After removal of 6 bases from V and 1 base from J, the junction contained 4 bases not matched to a gene. CDR3 protein: CSVRGRGTDTQYF. The CDR3 bases are TGCAGCGTGAGGGGGCGCGGCACAGATACGCAGTATTTT.

This clone occurred once. The chain has TRBV20-1 and TRBJ1-1; D is undetermined. The CDR3 loop spans 10 amino acids. Germline CDR1 is DFQATT and CDR2 is SNEGSKA (reference sequence). CDR3 in DNA: TGCAGGGGGAGTAACACTGAAGCTTTCTTT. Amino acid sequence: CRGSNTEAFF.

This clone has just one count. The gene calls are TRBV28 and TRBJ2-5, with 10 bases fitting TRBD2. Germline-derived CDR1 and CDR2 are MDHEN and SYDVKM. J lost 5 bases, V lost 5 bases, and 11 bases had no gene match. This CDR3 is built from 16 residues. Here the CDR3 reads CASSPGGAGGRETQYF. The CDR3 coding sequence is TGTGCCAGCAGTCCTGGGGGAGCGGGAGGGAGGGAGACCCAGTACTTC.

DNA of the CDR3: TGTGCCAGCTCACCTCAGGCAGGAAGGGGTGAAAAACTGTTTTTT. This translates into CASSPQAGRGEKLFF. The chain joins TRBV18 to TRBJ1-4, with a tentative D call TRBD1 (5 bases). The ends were cut back, 3 bases at V and 7 bases at J, with 15 bases in the middle. Germline CDR1 is KGHSH and CDR2 is LQKENI. The CDR3 loop spans 15 amino acids.

The chain carries TRBV7-2 and TRBJ2-7, with 13 bases lining up with TRBD2. CDR1 SGHTA and CDR2 FQGNSA come from the germline V gene. This CDR3 comprises 17 residues. V lost 1 base to trimming and J lost 5 bases; unmatched junction nucleotides: 8. The CDR3 DNA follows: TGTGCCAGCAGCTTAGGGGGCCGGACTAGCGGGAGCAACGAGCAGTACTTC. This translates into CASSLGGRTSGSNEQYF.

V and J are TRBV9 and TRBJ1-6, with a weak D call TRBD1 (5 bases). The CDR3 covers 16 residues. V dropped 2 bases and J dropped 6 bases, with 15 bases sitting between them. CDR1 and CDR2 from the germline V gene are SGDLS and YYNGEE. In DNA form, the CDR3 reads TGTGCCAGCAGCGTCCAGGGTGGTTTGGGTAATTCACCCCTCCACTTT. Translated, it gives CASSVQGGLGNSPLHF.

The chain employs TRBV28 and TRBJ1-6, with D hard to call. Trimming pared 3 bases from V and 9 bases from J, leaving 6 bases between. Germline V gene data show CDR1 as MDHEN and CDR2 as SYDVKM. This CDR3 comprises 12 residues. The CDR3 is CASSFLSSPLHF. DNA of the CDR3: TGTGCCAGCAGTTTTTTATCTTCACCCCTCCACTTT. Supplemented by reference TRBV28 and TRBJ1-6, the full variable domain reads DVKVTQSSRYLVKRTGEKVFLECVQDMDHENMFWYRQDPGLGLRLIYFSYDVKMKEKGDIPEGYSVSREKKERFSLILESASTNQTSMYLCASSFLSSPLHFGNGTRLTVT.

V usage is TRBV7-2 and J usage is TRBJ2-2; 11 bases align to TRBD2. Germline lookup yields CDR1 SGHTA and CDR2 FQGNSA. V dropped 1 base and J dropped 3; count of bases not matched to a gene: 1. There are 16 residues in the CDR3. In nucleotides, the CDR3 is TGTGCCAGCAGCTTAGTAGCGGGGGGGTACACCGGGGAGCTGTTTTTT. Protein: CASSLVAGGYTGELFF. Based on the CDR3 plus reference TRBV7-2 and TRBJ2-2, the full variable domain is GAGVSQSPSNKVTEKGKDVELRCDPISGHTALYWYRQSLGQGLEFLIYFQGNSAPDKSGLPSDRFSAERTGGSVSTLTIQRTQQEDSAVYLCASSLVAGGYTGELFFGEGSRLTVL.

The chain combines TRBV11-2 with TRBJ1-3; 11 bases are a match to TRBD1. Germline loops: CDR1 SGHAT, CDR2 FQNNGV. Germline trimming cut 5 bases from V and 2 bases from J; bases unmatched to any gene: 5. CDR3 size: 16 residues. The CDR3 DNA reads as TGTGCCAGCAGCCCTGGACAGGGGGCGGCTGGAAACACCATATATTTT. Protein sequence: CASSPGQGAAGNTIYF.

This clone appeared a few times. Other nucleotide sequences from this sample produce the same CDR3. V and J are TRBV28 and TRBJ2-7; TRBD2 aligns across 12 bases. With 6 bases clipped from V and 6 bases from J, the junction kept 6 bases outside the gene matches. CDR1 is MDHEN and CDR2 is SYDVKM in the germline V gene. The CDR3 covers 14 residues. The CDR3 protein is CASSLTSGRFEQYF. CDR3 coding DNA: TGTGCCAGCAGCTTGACTAGCGGGAGATTCGAGCAGTACTTC.

The V call is TRBV24-1, the J call TRBJ2-5; TRBD2 is a possible D gene (6 bases). Germline lookup yields CDR1 KGHDR and CDR2 SFDVKD. This CDR3 comprises 15 residues. V was shortened by 5 bases and J by 2 bases, with 14 bases between the two germline ends. CDR3 DNA sequence: TGTGCCACCAGTGCGGCGGGGCAATCTCAAGAGACCCAGTACTTC. Its translation: CATSAAGQSQETQYF.

A word on this clone: One end of the junction is discordant with germline, which a read error may explain. This CDR3 reads CTSGKSYNEQFF. As DNA, the CDR3 is TGCACTAGCGGGAAATCCTACAATGAGCAGTTCTTC. This chain connects TRBV5-4 to TRBJ2-1; 10 positions agree with TRBD2. The germline V gene has CDR1 SGHNT and CDR2 YYREEE (reference sequence). CDR3 length: 12 amino acids.

The J gene is TRBJ2-4, the V gene TRBV7-8, with 7 bases that match TRBD1. The germline gives CDR1 SGHVS, CDR2 FQNEAQ. There are 16 residues in the CDR3. J lost 0 bases, V lost 1 base, and 3 bases had no gene match. Written as DNA, the CDR3 is TGTGCCAGCAGCTTAGTGGCAGGGGGAGCCAAAAACATTCAGTACTTC. This codes for CASSLVAGGAKNIQYF.

This chain links TRBV9 with TRBJ2-5; D unclear. The CDR3 is made up of 15 amino acids. V dropped 3 bases and J dropped 5 bases, with 17 bases sitting between them. Germline assignment: CDR1 SGDLS and CDR2 YYNGEE. The CDR3 region has the DNA TGTGCCAGCAGCGAAGGCTCACGGTGGGCCGAGACCCAGTACTTC. The encoded protein is CASSEGSRWAETQYF.

This rearrangement joins TRBV6-5 to TRBJ2-4; TRBD1 matches at 10 bases. V was clipped by 6 bases and J by 5 bases; unmatched bases: 7. This CDR3 region has 15 residues. Germline lookup yields CDR1 MNHEY and CDR2 SVGAGI. The CDR3 here is CASRQWDRGQNIQYF. Written as DNA, the CDR3 is TGTGCCAGCAGACAGTGGGACAGGGGACAAAACATTCAGTACTTC.

This clone appeared a single time. CDR3 loop: CASSLNWYARDNYGYTF. For the CDR3, the DNA is TGTGCCAGCAGTTTAAACTGGTACGCGAGGGATAACTATGGCTACACCTTC. V is TRBV27 and J is TRBJ1-2, with D uncertain. CDR3 length: 17 amino acids. With 2 bases removed from V and 1 base from J, the gap between germline ends came to 17 bases. Germline V gives CDR1 MNHEY, CDR2 SMNVEV (reference sequence).

V is TRBV30 and J is TRBJ2-7; TRBD2 matches 7 bases. The length of the CDR3 is 12 residues. Germline V gene sequence: CDR1 GTSNPN, CDR2 SVGIG (reference sequence). Unmatched junction bases numbered 7, after V lost 7 bases and J lost 4 bases. The CDR3 here is CAYTPGGYEQYF. CDR3 DNA: TGTGCCTATACACCGGGAGGTTACGAGCAGTACTTC.

The chain couples TRBV11-3 to TRBJ1-3; D gene ambiguous. The CDR3 covers 16 residues. The germline CDR1 and CDR2 sequences are SGHNT and YENEEA. V was trimmed by 0 bases and J by 0 bases, leaving 9 bases between them. The CDR3 is CASSLDEKSSGNTIYF. The CDR3 nucleotides are TGTGCCAGCAGCTTAGATGAGAAGAGCTCTGGAAACACCATATATTTT. Looking up the rest from reference TRBV11-3 and TRBJ1-3 gives the full variable domain: EAGVVQSPRYKIIEKKQPVAFWCNPISGHNTLYWYLQNLGQGPELLIRYENEEAVDDSQLPKDRFSAERLKGVDSTLKIQPAELGDSAVYLCASSLDEKSSGNTIYFGEGSWLTVV.

The V and J genes are TRBV18 and TRBJ2-7; 8 bases map to TRBD2. The length of the CDR3 is 13 residues. Germline V gives CDR1 KGHSH, CDR2 LQKENI. The V and J ends lost 0 bases and 7 bases, in that order; junction bases with no gene match: 2. CDR3 sequence: CASSPPGGEEQYF. The CDR3 coding sequence is TGTGCCAGCTCACCACCCGGGGGGGAAGAGCAGTACTTC.

V usage is TRBV6-2 or TRBV6-3 and J usage is TRBJ1-5; D is perhaps TRBD1 (6 bases). The CDR3 runs to 15 residues. Trimming left V 4 bases short and J 2 bases short, with 12 bases between. The germline V gene has CDR1 MNHEY and CDR2 SVGEGT. The CDR3 here is CASSSGTFGNQPQHF. CDR3 DNA sequence: TGTGCCAGCAGTTCCGGGACATTTGGCAATCAGCCCCAGCATTTT.

This chain connects TRBV7-9 to TRBJ2-4; D is possibly TRBD2 (5 bases). Germline values: CDR1 SEHNR, CDR2 FQNEAQ (reference sequence). The V end was cut by 5 bases, the J end by 7 bases, with 6 bases between. This CDR3 spans 11 amino acids. CDR3 bases: TGTGCCAGCAGCCCGGGGAACATTCAGTACTTC. Protein product: CASSPGNIQYF. The entire variable domain, with the rest obtained from reference TRBV7-9 and TRBJ2-4, is as follows: DTGVSQNPRHKITKRGQNVTFRCDPISEHNRLYWYRQTLGQGPEFLTYFQNEAQLEKSRLLSDRFSAERPKGSFSTLEIQRTEQGDSAMYLCASSPGNIQYFGAGTRLSVL.

J is TRBJ2-5 and V is TRBV6-2 or TRBV6-3; 10 nucleotides line up with TRBD1. The CDR3 extends over 17 amino acids. Germline CDR1 and CDR2: MNHEY and SVGEGT. Trimming cost V 4 bases and J 3 bases; bases outside gene matches: 11. CDR3 sequence reads: CASSSALGTGAEETQYF. CDR3 coding DNA: TGTGCCAGCAGTTCTGCCCTAGGGACAGGGGCCGAAGAGACCCAGTACTTC.

The V and J genes are TRBV11-2 and TRBJ1-1; perhaps TRBD1 as D (5 bases). The CDR3 has 13 residues. The germline gives CDR1 SGHAT, CDR2 FQNNGV. V dropped 2 bases and J dropped 4 bases, with 8 bases sitting between them. The CDR3 is CASSLYGGTEAFF. For the CDR3, the DNA is TGTGCCAGCAGCTTATACGGGGGCACTGAAGCTTTCTTT.

The chain has TRBV30 and TRBJ1-5; D unresolved. The CDR3 consists of 13 residues. CDR1 is GTSNPN and CDR2 is SVGIG in the germline V gene (reference sequence). V was pared by 5 bases and J by 4 bases, with 12 bases between. The CDR3 region has the DNA TGTGCCTGGGGACCGTTCCTAAATCAGCCCCAGCATTTT. Protein sequence: CAWGPFLNQPQHF.

The chain is built from TRBV5-1 and TRBJ1-3; weak D call: TRBD1 (6 bases). Per germline, CDR1 SGHRS and CDR2 YFSETQ. Trimming removed 0 bases from V and 0 bases from J, with 13 bases in between. The CDR3 is 17 amino acids. For the CDR3, the DNA is TGCGCCAGCAGCTTGGGGCTGACAGGCGTCTCTGGAAACACCATATATTTT. This translates into CASSLGLTGVSGNTIYF. The full variable domain, in which reference TRBV5-1 and TRBJ1-3 provide the parts outside the CDR3, is KAGVTQTPRYLIKTRGQQVTLSCSPISGHRSVSWYQQTPGQGLQFLFEYFSETQRNKGNFPGRFSGRQFSNSRSEMNVSTLELGDSALYLCASSLGLTGVSGNTIYFGEGSWLTVV.

The CDR3 spells CASSSLGPGKETQYF. The CDR3 bases are TGTGCCAGCAGCTCCCTCGGACCAGGGAAAGAGACCCAGTACTTC. The V call is TRBV6-5, the J call TRBJ2-5, with TRBD1 as a possible D gene (5 bases). V was trimmed by 6 bases and J by 3 bases, leaving 17 bases between them. The CDR3 is 15 amino acids. Germline assignment: CDR1 MNHEY and CDR2 SVGAGI.

The V and J genes are TRBV4-3 and TRBJ1-2; tentative D call: TRBD1 (5 bases). The V end was cut by 0 bases, the J end by 4 bases, with 12 bases between. Germline V gene lookup returns CDR1 LGHNA and CDR2 YSLEER. There are 15 residues in the CDR3. CDR3 bases: TGCGCCAGCAGCCAAGATACAGGAGTCCTCTATGGCTACACCTTC. This codes for CASSQDTGVLYGYTF.

CDR3 in DNA: TGTGCCAGCAGTGCCAGGACAGGCTTGGATACGCAGTATTTT. Translated, it gives CASSARTGLDTQYF. The chain combines TRBV2 with TRBJ2-3, with TRBD1 identical over 7 bases. This CDR3 has 14 residues. Germline V gives CDR1 SNHLY, CDR2 FYNNEI. V was pared by 4 bases and J by 6 bases, with 7 bases of the junction left unmatched.

The chain is built from TRBV5-6 and TRBJ1-5; the D is unclear. The germline CDR1 and CDR2 sequences are SGHDT and YYEEEE. This CDR3 comprises 13 residues. The ends were cut back, 0 bases at V and 10 bases at J, with 11 bases in the middle. This CDR3 is CASSLVPAGPQHF. The CDR3 nucleotides read TGTGCCAGCAGCTTGGTACCGGCGGGACCCCAGCATTTT. The full variable domain, its missing parts supplied by reference TRBV5-6 and TRBJ1-5, is DAGVTQSPTHLIKTRGQQVTLRCSPKSGHDTVSWYQQALGQGPQFIFQYYEEEERQRGNFPDRFSGHQFPNYSSELNVNALLLGDSALYLCASSLVPAGPQHFGDGTRLSIL.

The chain uses TRBV7-9 and TRBJ2-3; the D is unclear. CDR1 is SEHNR, CDR2 FQNEAQ, per germline (reference sequence). V was clipped by 5 bases and J by 6 bases, with 9 bases between them. The CDR3 is 12 amino acids. The CDR3 here is CASSRDSDTQYF. For the CDR3, the DNA is TGTGCCAGCAGCCGTGACTCCGATACGCAGTATTTT.

The V gene is TRBV7-2, the J gene TRBJ2-7, with D uncertain. V was pared by 5 bases and J by 0 bases, with 14 bases between. CDR1 and CDR2 (germline): SGHTA, FQGNSA. The CDR3 covers 15 residues. CDR3 loop: CASSPLLIPSYEQYF. CDR3 DNA: TGTGCCAGCAGCCCTCTGCTAATCCCCTCCTACGAGCAGTACTTC.